This T cell receptor (beta chain) was found in a study of T cells in Graves' hyperthyroidism and ophthalmopathy. About this clonotype itself: The target antigen is unknown.

Newly diagnosed hyperthyroidism, duration under 2 months, in patients aged 18 to 65. The CDR3 spans 12 residues. V lost 0 bases, J lost 11 bases, and 10 bases lay in between. Findings and limits, study-wide: Blood held most thyroid clonotypes expanded above 0.001 frequency.

RNA transcripts were the template for amplifying TCR beta CDR3 regions. TCR CDR3 regions were first amplified by RT-PCR with HTBI primers. TCRdb itself ran the multiplex PCR reads through MiXCR, one entry per CDR3 protein. Of about 380,000 distinct CDR3 sequences in the sample, approximately 13% are singletons; the top ten hold 20%. Sequenced sample: blood. The rearrangement uses TRBV12-3 or TRBV12-4 and TRBJ1-1; D not resolved. This receptor was taken from a man younger than 40 with Graves' hyperthyroidism that later progressed to Graves' ophthalmopathy. The CDR3 DNA sequence: TGTGCCAGCAGTTTAGCGAATGTATGGGCTTTCTTT. Its translation: CASSLANVWAFF.